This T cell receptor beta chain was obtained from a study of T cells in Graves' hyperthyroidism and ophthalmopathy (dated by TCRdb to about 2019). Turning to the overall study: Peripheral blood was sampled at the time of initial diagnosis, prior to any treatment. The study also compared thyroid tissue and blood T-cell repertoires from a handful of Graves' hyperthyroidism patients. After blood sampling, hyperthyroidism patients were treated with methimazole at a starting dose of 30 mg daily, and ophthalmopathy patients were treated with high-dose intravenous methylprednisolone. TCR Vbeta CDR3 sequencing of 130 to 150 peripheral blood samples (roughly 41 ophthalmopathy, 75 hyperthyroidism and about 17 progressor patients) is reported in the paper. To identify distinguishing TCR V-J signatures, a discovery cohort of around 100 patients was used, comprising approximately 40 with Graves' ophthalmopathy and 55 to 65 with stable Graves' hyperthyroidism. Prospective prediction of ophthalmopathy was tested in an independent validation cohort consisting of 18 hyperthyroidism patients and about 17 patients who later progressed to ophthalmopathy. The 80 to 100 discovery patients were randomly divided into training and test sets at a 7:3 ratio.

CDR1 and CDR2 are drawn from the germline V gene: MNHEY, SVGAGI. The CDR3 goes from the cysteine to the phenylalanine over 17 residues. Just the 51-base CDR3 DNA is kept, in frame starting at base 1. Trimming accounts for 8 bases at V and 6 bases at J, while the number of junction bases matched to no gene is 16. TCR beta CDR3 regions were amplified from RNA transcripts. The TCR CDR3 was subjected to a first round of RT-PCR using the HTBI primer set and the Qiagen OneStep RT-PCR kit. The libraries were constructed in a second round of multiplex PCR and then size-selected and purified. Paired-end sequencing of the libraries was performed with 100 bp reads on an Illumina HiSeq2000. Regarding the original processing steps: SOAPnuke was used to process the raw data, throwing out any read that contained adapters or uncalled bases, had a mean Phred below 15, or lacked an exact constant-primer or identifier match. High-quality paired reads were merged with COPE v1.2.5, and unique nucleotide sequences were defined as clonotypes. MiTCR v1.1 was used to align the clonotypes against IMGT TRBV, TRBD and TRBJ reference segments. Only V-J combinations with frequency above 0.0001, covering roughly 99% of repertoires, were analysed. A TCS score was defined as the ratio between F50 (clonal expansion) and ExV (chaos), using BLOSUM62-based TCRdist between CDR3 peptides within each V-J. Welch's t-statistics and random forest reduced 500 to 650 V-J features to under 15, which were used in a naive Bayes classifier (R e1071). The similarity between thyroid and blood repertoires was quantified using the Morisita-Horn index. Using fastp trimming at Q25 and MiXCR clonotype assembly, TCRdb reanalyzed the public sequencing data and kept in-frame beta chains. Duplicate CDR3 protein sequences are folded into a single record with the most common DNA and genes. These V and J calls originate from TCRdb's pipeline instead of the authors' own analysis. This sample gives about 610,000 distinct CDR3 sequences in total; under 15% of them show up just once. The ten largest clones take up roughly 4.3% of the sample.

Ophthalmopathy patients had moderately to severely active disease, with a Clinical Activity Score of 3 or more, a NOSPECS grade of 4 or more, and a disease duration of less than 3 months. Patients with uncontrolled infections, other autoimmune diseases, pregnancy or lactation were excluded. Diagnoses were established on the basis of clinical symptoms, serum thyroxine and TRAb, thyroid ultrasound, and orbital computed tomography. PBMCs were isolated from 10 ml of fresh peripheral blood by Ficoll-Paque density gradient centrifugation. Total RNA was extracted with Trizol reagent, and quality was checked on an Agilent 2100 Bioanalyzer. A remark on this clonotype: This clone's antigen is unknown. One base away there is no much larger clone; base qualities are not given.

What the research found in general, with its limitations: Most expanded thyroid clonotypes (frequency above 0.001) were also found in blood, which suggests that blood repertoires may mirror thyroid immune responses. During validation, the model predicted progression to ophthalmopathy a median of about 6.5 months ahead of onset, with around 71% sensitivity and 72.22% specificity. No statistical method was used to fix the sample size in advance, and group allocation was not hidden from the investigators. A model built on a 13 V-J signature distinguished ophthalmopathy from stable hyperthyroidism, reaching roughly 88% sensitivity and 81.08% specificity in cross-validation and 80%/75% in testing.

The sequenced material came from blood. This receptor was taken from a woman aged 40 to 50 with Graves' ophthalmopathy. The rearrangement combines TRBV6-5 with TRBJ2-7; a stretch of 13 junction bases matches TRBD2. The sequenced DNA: TGTGCCAGCCGTTCCATACCTGGGACTAGCGGGACAAGCGAGCAGTACTTC. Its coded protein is CASRSIPGTSGTSEQYF.